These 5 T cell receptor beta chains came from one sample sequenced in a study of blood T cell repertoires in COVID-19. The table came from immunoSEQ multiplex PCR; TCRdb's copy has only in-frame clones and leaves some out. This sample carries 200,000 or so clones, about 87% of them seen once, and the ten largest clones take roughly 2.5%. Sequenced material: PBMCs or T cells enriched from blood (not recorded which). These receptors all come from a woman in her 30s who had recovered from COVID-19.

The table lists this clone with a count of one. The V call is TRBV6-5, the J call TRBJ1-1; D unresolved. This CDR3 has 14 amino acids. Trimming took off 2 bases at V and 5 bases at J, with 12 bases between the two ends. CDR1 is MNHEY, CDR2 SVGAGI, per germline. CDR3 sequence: CASSYEDSGTEAFF. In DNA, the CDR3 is TGTGCCAGCAGTTACGAGGATTCTGGGACTGAAGCTTTCTTT.

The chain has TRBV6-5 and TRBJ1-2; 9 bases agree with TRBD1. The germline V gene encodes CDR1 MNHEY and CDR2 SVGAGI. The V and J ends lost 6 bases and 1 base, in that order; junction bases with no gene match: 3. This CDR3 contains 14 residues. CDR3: CASRTGGDNYGYTF. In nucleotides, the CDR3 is TGTGCCAGCAGGACAGGGGGGGATAACTATGGCTACACCTTC.

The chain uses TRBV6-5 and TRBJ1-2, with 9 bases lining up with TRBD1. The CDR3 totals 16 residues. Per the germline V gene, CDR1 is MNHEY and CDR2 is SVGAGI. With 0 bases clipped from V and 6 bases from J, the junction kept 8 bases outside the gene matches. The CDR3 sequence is CASSYSIDGTGHGYTF. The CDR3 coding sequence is TGTGCCAGCAGTTACTCGATTGACGGGACAGGGCATGGCTACACCTTC.

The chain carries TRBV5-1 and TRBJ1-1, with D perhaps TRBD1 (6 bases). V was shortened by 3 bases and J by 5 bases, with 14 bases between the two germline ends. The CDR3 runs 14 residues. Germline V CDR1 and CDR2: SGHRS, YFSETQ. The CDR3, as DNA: TGCGCCAGCAGCTCTGTCAATAGGGGGACTGAAGCTTTCTTT. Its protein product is CASSSVNRGTEAFF.

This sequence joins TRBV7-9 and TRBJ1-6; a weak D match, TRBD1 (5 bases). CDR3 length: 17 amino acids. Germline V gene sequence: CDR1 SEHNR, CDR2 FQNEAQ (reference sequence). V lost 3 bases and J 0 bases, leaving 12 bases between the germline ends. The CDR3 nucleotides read TGTGCCAGCAGCTTCCTGAGCAGGGACTCCTATAATTCACCCCTCCACTTT. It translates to CASSFLSRDSYNSPLHF.